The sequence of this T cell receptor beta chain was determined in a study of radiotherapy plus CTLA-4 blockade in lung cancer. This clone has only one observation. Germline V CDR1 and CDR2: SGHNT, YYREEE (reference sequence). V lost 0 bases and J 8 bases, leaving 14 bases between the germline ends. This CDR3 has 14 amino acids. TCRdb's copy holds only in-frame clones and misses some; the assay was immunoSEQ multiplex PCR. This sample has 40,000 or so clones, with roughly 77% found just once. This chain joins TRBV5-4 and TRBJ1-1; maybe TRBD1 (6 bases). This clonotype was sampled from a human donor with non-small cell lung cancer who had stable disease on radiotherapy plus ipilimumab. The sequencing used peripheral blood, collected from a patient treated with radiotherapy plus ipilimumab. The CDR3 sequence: CASSLGWGAPEAFF. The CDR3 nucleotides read TGTGCCAGCAGCTTGGGGTGGGGGGCGCCAGAAGCTTTCTTT.